This TCR beta chain stems from a study of T cell responses to AZD1222 COVID-19 vaccine. Data came from immunoSEQ multiplex PCR; TCRdb stores just in-frame clones and leaves some out. The sample includes 150,000 or so clones, approximately 90% of them seen just once. With respect to this clone: Its antigen remains unidentified.

This CDR3 contains 16 residues. Trimming took 2 bases from V and 3 from J; bases not matched to a gene: 10. Germline values: CDR1 SGHRS, CDR2 YFSETQ. Study-level results: Among AZD1222 vaccinees, only six or seven were seropositive at baseline.

This receptor was taken from an adult who had recovered from COVID-19. This sample comprised peripheral blood, obtained after recovery from COVID-19. The chain links TRBV5-1 to TRBJ2-7, with TRBD1 matching 8 bases. As DNA, the CDR3 is TGCGCCAGCAGCTTAACAGCCCAGGGGGCCAGCTACGAGCAGTACTTC. Amino acid sequence: CASSLTAQGASYEQYF. Full variable domain (rest looked up from reference TRBV5-1 and TRBJ2-7): KAGVTQTPRYLIKTRGQQVTLSCSPISGHRSVSWYQQTPGQGLQFLFEYFSETQRNKGNFPGRFSGRQFSNSRSEMNVSTLELGDSALYLCASSLTAQGASYEQYFGPGTRLTVT.